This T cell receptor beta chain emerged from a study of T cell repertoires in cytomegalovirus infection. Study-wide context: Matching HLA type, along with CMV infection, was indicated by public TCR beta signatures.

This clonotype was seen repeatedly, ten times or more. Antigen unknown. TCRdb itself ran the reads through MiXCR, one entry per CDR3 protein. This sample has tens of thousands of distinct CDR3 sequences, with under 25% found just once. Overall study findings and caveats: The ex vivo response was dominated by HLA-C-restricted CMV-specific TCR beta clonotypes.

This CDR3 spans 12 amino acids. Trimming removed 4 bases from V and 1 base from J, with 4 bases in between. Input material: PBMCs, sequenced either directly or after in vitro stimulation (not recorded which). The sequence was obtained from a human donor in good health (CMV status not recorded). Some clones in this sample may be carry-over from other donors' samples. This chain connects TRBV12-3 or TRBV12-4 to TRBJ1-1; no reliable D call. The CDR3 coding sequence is TGTGCCAGCAGTTACTCGAACACTGAAGCTTTCTTT. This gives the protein CASSYSNTEAFF.